One sample yielded the 17 T cell receptor beta chains listed below, sequenced in a study of cytomegalovirus exposure and HLA in healthy donors. The PCR was carried out with 60 Vbeta primers and 13 Jbeta primers. The method was immunoSEQ multiplex PCR; TCRdb's version includes in-frame clones alone and lacks a portion of them. The data show about 170,000 clones, with 78% seen just once and over 2.5% held by the top ten. Sequencing used PBMCs. These TCRs come from a woman between 45 and 65 years old in good health and CMV-seropositive.

The chain is built from TRBV29-1 and TRBJ2-5; 8 nucleotides align to TRBD2. CDR3 size: 14 residues. The trim removed 1 base at V and 5 bases at J, leaving 6 bases unmatched. Germline loops: CDR1 SQVTM, CDR2 ANQGSEA. The chain's CDR3 is CSVEASGSGETQYF. In nucleotides, the CDR3 is TGCAGCGTTGAAGCTAGCGGGTCCGGGGAGACCCAGTACTTC.

The V and J genes are TRBV11-2 and TRBJ2-1; 8 nucleotides line up with TRBD2. Per the germline V gene, CDR1 is SGHAT and CDR2 is FQNNGV. The CDR3 length is 14 residues. V trimming: 4 bases; J trimming: 8 bases; junction bases outside the gene matches: 7. CDR3 residues: CASSSWTSKDEQFF. DNA of the CDR3: TGTGCCAGCAGCTCGTGGACTAGCAAAGATGAGCAGTTCTTC.

The CDR3 region is CASTLRQSEEAFF. CDR3 nucleotide sequence: TGTGCCAGCACCCTGCGACAGTCCGAGGAAGCTTTCTTT. The rearrangement joins TRBV5-5 to TRBJ1-1, with D tentatively TRBD1 (5 bases). The germline V gene encodes CDR1 SGHKS and CDR2 YYEKEE (reference sequence). Trimming took 6 bases from V and 8 from J, leaving 17 bases between them. This CDR3 is built from 13 residues.

The J gene is TRBJ2-3, the V gene TRBV7-2, with 9 nucleotides matching TRBD2. This CDR3 has 17 residues. Germline values: CDR1 SGHTA, CDR2 FQGNSA. Trimming cost V 0 bases and J 4 bases; bases outside gene matches: 8. The DNA of the CDR3 is TGTGCCAGCAGCTTAGCAATGCGGCGGGGGGGGGCAGATACGCAGTATTTT. This translates into CASSLAMRRGGADTQYF.

The gene calls are TRBV11-3 and TRBJ2-3, with TRBD1 identical over 10 bases. With 3 bases clipped from V and 2 bases from J, the junction kept 2 bases outside the gene matches. The CDR3 loop spans 15 amino acids. Germline CDR1 is SGHNT and CDR2 is YENEEA. The CDR3 spells CASSLGQGITDTQYF. The CDR3 DNA reads TGTGCCAGCAGCTTGGGACAGGGGATCACAGATACGCAGTATTTT.

This clone showed up just a few times. This chain connects TRBV5-4 to TRBJ2-5; D is perhaps TRBD1 (6 bases). From germline, CDR1 is SGHNT and CDR2 YYREEE (reference sequence). The ends were cut back, 4 bases at V and 1 base at J, with 11 bases in the middle. This CDR3 comprises 14 residues. The CDR3 nucleotides read TGTGCCAGCAGCGGCCGGGACATCCAAGAGACCCAGTACTTC. Translation: CASSGRDIQETQYF.

This chain joins TRBV7-3 and TRBJ2-7; a weak D match, TRBD1 (5 bases). The CDR3 extends over 17 amino acids. V was shortened by 1 base and J by 0 bases, with 16 bases between the two germline ends. Germline V gene lookup returns CDR1 SGHTA and CDR2 FQGTGA. The CDR3 DNA reads as TGTGCCAGCAGCTTAATTTGGTGGGGCAGGAGCTCCTACGAGCAGTACTTC. The encoded protein is CASSLIWWGRSSYEQYF.

The chain links TRBV4-3 to TRBJ2-7, with TRBD1 matching 9 bases. The germline gives CDR1 LGHNA, CDR2 YSLEER. The CDR3 loop spans 16 amino acids. V lost 4 bases, J lost 2 bases, and 9 bases stayed unmatched. CDR3 in amino acids: CASSPDATGGAYEQYF. CDR3 bases: TGCGCCAGCAGCCCGGACGCGACAGGGGGAGCCTACGAGCAGTACTTC.

The chain has TRBV6-5 and TRBJ1-1; D gene unclear. The germline V gene has CDR1 MNHEY and CDR2 SVGAGI. With 5 bases removed from V and 4 bases from J, the gap between germline ends came to 17 bases. This CDR3 spans 15 amino acids. The CDR3 coding sequence is TGTGCCAGCAGTACCCACCGGGATACAGTCACTGAAGCTTTCTTT. It translates to CASSTHRDTVTEAFF.

The V gene is TRBV18, the J gene TRBJ1-5, with 9 bases aligning to TRBD1. The CDR3 has 13 residues. V gave up 3 bases and J gave up 8 bases; unmatched junction bases: 2. Germline CDR1 and CDR2: KGHSH and LQKENI. CDR3: CASSPGQGEPQHF. DNA for the CDR3: TGTGCCAGCTCACCGGGACAGGGCGAGCCCCAGCATTTT.

This clone was seen a handful of times. The V call is TRBV5-1, the J call TRBJ2-1; 11 nucleotides match TRBD2. The germline gives CDR1 SGHRS, CDR2 YFSETQ. This CDR3 contains 16 residues. V was pared by 2 bases and J by 6 bases, with 7 bases of the junction left unmatched. CDR3 DNA: TGCGCCAGCAGCTTCCAACTAGCGGGGGACCCCAATGAGCAGTTCTTC. It is translated as CASSFQLAGDPNEQFF.

The chain has TRBV10-3 and TRBJ2-7, with D perhaps TRBD1 (5 bases). CDR3 length: 15 amino acids. From germline, CDR1 is ENHRY and CDR2 SYGVKD. Trimming removed 0 bases from V and 2 bases from J, with 11 bases in between. In DNA, the CDR3 is TGTGCCATCAGTGAGTCACAGGCCCTAGCCTACGAGCAGTACTTC. This translates into CAISESQALAYEQYF.

This chain joins TRBV5-5 and TRBJ1-1, with D perhaps matching TRBD1 (5 bases). The CDR3 is made up of 14 amino acids. Germline CDR1 SGHKS, CDR2 YYEKEE (reference sequence). V was clipped by 3 bases and J by 2 bases, with 11 bases between them. The DNA of the CDR3 is TGTGCCAGCAGCTCGTGGAGGGGAAACACTGAAGCTTTCTTT. Amino acids: CASSSWRGNTEAFF.

In this sample, this clone turned up once. The genes are TRBV9 and TRBJ1-3; D gene ambiguous. The CDR3 has 15 amino acids. Germline-derived CDR1 and CDR2 are SGDLS and YYNGEE. V was shortened by 1 base and J by 2 bases, with 10 bases between the two germline ends. The CDR3 loop reads CASSVSEGTGNTIYF. Here the CDR3 DNA reads TGTGCCAGCAGCGTATCAGAGGGAACTGGAAACACCATATATTTT.

V and J are TRBV19 and TRBJ1-1; TRBD1 agrees at 8 bases. Germline values: CDR1 LNHDA, CDR2 SQIVND (reference sequence). The V and J ends lost 7 bases and 7 bases, in that order; junction bases with no gene match: 11. The CDR3 is 14 residues long. CDR3 DNA sequence: TGTGCCAGTAAAGGGGACAGGAACCGCCTTGAAGCTTTCTTT. It codes for CASKGDRNRLEAFF.

V usage is TRBV27 and J usage is TRBJ2-5, with D possibly TRBD2 on 5 matching bases. Germline CDR1 reads MNHEY; CDR2 reads SMNVEV (reference sequence). V shed 3 bases and J shed 5 bases, with 16 bases lying between them. The CDR3 loop spans 15 amino acids. CDR3 sequence: CASSLIGEGLETQYF. CDR3 nucleotides: TGTGCCAGCAGTTTGATTGGAGAGGGTTTGGAGACCCAGTACTTC.

This clone was observed a handful of times. This sequence joins TRBV9 and TRBJ2-1, with D tentatively TRBD1 (6 bases). CDR1 and CDR2 from the germline V gene are SGDLS and YYNGEE. V lost 0 bases and J 1 base, leaving 11 bases between the germline ends. The CDR3 contains 16 residues. The CDR3 protein is CASSVDPGVSYNEQFF. CDR3 nucleotides: TGTGCCAGCAGCGTAGACCCAGGGGTATCCTACAATGAGCAGTTCTTC. Together with reference TRBV9 and TRBJ2-1, the CDR3 gives the full variable domain: DSGVTQTPKHLITATGQRVTLRCSPRSGDLSVYWYQQSLDQGLQFLIQYYNGEERAKGNILERFSAQQFPDLHSELNLSSLELGDSALYFCASSVDPGVSYNEQFFGPGTRLTVL.